This entry describes one TCR beta chain. What it recognizes is unknown. This sample stems from a study of Ad26.COV2.S vaccination and SARS-CoV-2 variants. Study summary: The COV1001 Ad26.COV2.S trial arm included the donor.

The sample's treatment: some 20 received Ad26.COV2.S at low or high dose, single or two shots; about 5 received placebo; per-sample allocation not given. Following the first vaccine or placebo injection, samples were taken on day 63. A Boston adult aged 18-55 years was the donor. Using immunoSEQ multiplex PCR, the repertoire was profiled, and TCRdb retains in-frame clones only, with some absent. The top ten clones hold 1.5% to 2% of a sample with approximately 460,000 clones, 80% to 90% of them seen once. Study-level results: Vaccine and placebo recipients had comparable breadth of non-spike TCRs.

Germline V gene data show CDR1 as LNHDA and CDR2 as SQIVND (reference sequence). V gave up 5 bases and J gave up 6 bases; unmatched junction bases: 19. The CDR3 extends over 17 amino acids. The gene calls are TRBV19 and TRBJ2-7; 7 nucleotides agree with TRBD2. The sample was peripheral blood, taken in a trial of Ad26.COV2.S vaccine versus placebo. The receptor was derived from a person aged 18-65 years who received the Ad26.COV2.S COVID-19 vaccine or a placebo. The CDR3, as DNA: TGTGCCAGTAGTGTCCCCTGTAGTGTGGCGGGAGTCTGCGAGCAGTACTTC. Its translation: CASSVPCSVAGVCEQYF.